The rows below give T cell receptor beta chains drawn from one sample of a study of Graves' ophthalmopathy and Graves' hyperthyroidism. TCRdb fed the multiplex PCR reads into MiXCR, producing one record per CDR3 protein. The table shows 650,000 to 800,000 distinct CDR3 sequences, with roughly 41% occurring only once. The material sequenced was peripheral blood. The origin of the receptors is an adult man with Graves' ophthalmopathy. CDR3s include the opening cysteine and the closing phenylalanine or tryptophan. D genes are given only for firm matches. Some rows have no size entry. The others give once, few or many, or a class for an expanded clone.

d_gene,v_gene,abundance,j_gene,CDR3nt,CDR3aa
.,TRBV24-1,many,TRBJ1-5,TGTGCCACCAGTGATCACGACGGGCCCCAGCATTTT,CATSDHDGPQHF
.,TRBV7-2,few,TRBJ1-1,TGTGCCAGCAGCCAAGAGGCAGACAACACTGAAGCTTTCTTT,CASSQEADNTEAFF
TRBD1,TRBV25-1,.,TRBJ1-1,TGTGCCAGCAGCCCCGGACAGGGGGGAAAGAACACTGAAGCTTTCTTT,CASSPGQGGKNTEAFF
.,TRBV29-1,.,TRBJ1-1,TGCAGCCCAGGGTGGGTCAACACTGAAGCTTTCTTT,CSPGWVNTEAFF
TRBD1,TRBV10-3,.,TRBJ2-7,TGTGCCAGCAGATATTCCGGGACAGGGGATTTCTACGAGCAGTACTTC,CASRYSGTGDFYEQYF
.,TRBV10-3,.,TRBJ1-5,TGTGCCATCAGTGAGCAAACCACGGACGGGTGGGAGACCCAGCATTTT,CAISEQTTDGWETQHF
TRBD1,TRBV5-1,.,TRBJ1-3,TGCGCCAGCAGCCTGGGGACAGCCGAAAACACCATATATTTT,CASSLGTAENTIYF
.,TRBV19,many,TRBJ1-5,TGTGCCAGTAGTAAGCAGGGAGGCGGTCAGCCCCAGCATTTT,CASSKQGGGQPQHF
.,TRBV6-2/TRBV6-3,once,TRBJ2-7,TGTGCCACCCAACCAGGGAGTTTCCCCTACGAGCAGTACTTC,CATQPGSFPYEQYF
.,TRBV7-2,few,TRBJ2-3,TGTGCCAGCAGCTTAGCAGGGAGCACAGATACGCAGTATTTT,CASSLAGSTDTQYF
.,TRBV7-6,.,TRBJ1-2,TGTGCCAGCAGCTTACTAAGCGGGGTTTTCTCCTACACCTTC,CASSLLSGVFSYTF
.,TRBV4-2,many,TRBJ2-7,TGTGCCAGCACCCCGGACTACCGATACTACGAGCAGTACTTC,CASTPDYRYYEQYF
.,TRBV20-1,few,TRBJ1-6,TGCAGTGCTAGAGCCATGACAGTTCTCTCCTATAATTCACCCCTCCACTTT,CSARAMTVLSYNSPLHF
.,TRBV5-1,.,TRBJ1-2,TGTGCCAGCTCACCACGGCCTGCAGCTAACTATGGCTACACCTTC,CASSPRPAANYGYTF
.,TRBV25-1,many,TRBJ1-2,TGTGCCAGCAGTTGGACGTATGGCTACACCTTC,CASSWTYGYTF
.,TRBV19,many,TRBJ1-1,TGTGCCAGTAATTTCGCACTGAACACTGAAGCTTTCTTT,CASNFALNTEAFF
.,TRBV25-1,.,TRBJ1-2,TGTGCCAGCAGAGATAGGACTTCGGCGGGCTATGGCTACACCTTC,CASRDRTSAGYGYTF